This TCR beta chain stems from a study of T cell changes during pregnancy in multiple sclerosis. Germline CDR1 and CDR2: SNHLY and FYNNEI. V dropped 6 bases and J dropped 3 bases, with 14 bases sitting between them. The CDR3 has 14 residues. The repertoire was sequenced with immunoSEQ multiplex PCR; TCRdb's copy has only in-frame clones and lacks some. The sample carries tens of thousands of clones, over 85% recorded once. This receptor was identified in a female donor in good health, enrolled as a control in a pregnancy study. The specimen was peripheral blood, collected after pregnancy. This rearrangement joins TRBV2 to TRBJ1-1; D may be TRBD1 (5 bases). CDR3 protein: CASSGHSVDTEAFF. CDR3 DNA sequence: TGTGCCAGCAGCGGACACTCCGTTGACACTGAAGCTTTCTTT.